Below, 7 T cell receptor beta chains from the same sample are listed, as sequenced in a study of radiotherapy plus CTLA-4 blockade in lung cancer. Generated by immunoSEQ multiplex PCR, the TCRdb table keeps only in-frame clones and is missing some. The repertoire holds some 66,000 clones, with around 81% as singletons. Sequenced material: peripheral blood, taken from a patient treated with radiotherapy plus ipilimumab. The origin of the receptors is a human donor with non-small cell lung cancer who had a partial response to radiotherapy plus ipilimumab.

The rearrangement uses TRBV21-1 and TRBJ2-7; no DNA check was done on the table's D call, TRBD2. TRBV21-1 is deemed a pseudogene. This CDR3 spans 16 amino acids. The CDR3 DNA sequence: TGTGCCAGCAGCGGAAACAGCTTAGGAGGCTACTACGAGCAGTACTTC. Translating it yields CASSGNSLGGYYEQYF.

The chain uses TRBV5-1 and TRBJ1-1; D not certain. CDR3 length: 14 amino acids. V lost 0 bases and J 1 base, leaving 7 bases between the germline ends. Looked up from germline, CDR1 is SGHRS and CDR2 is YFSETQ. The CDR3 protein is CASSLERGNTEAFF. CDR3 nucleotide sequence: TGCGCCAGCAGCTTGGAACGGGGGAACACTGAAGCTTTCTTT. Full variable domain (rest looked up from reference TRBV5-1 and TRBJ1-1): KAGVTQTPRYLIKTRGQQVTLSCSPISGHRSVSWYQQTPGQGLQFLFEYFSETQRNKGNFPGRFSGRQFSNSRSEMNVSTLELGDSALYLCASSLERGNTEAFFGQGTRLTVV.

This chain connects TRBV7-2 to TRBJ2-1, with a possible D match to TRBD2 (5 bases). The V gene's germline CDR1 is SGHTA and CDR2 FQGNSA. The CDR3 runs to 15 residues. V was cut by 2 bases and J by 6 bases, with 14 bases left in between. The CDR3: CASSLLGRGSNEQFF. CDR3 DNA: TGTGCCAGCAGCTTACTAGGACGGGGTAGCAATGAGCAGTTCTTC.

The chain links TRBV19 to TRBJ1-1, with 9 positions matching TRBD1. V lost 9 bases, J lost 8 bases, and 16 bases stayed unmatched. CDR3 length: 15 amino acids. Looked up from germline, CDR1 is LNHDA and CDR2 is SQIVND (reference sequence). The DNA of the CDR3 is TGTGCCAGCTCCGAGGGGACAGGGTTTTCGGCCGAAGCTTTCTTT. Protein: CASSEGTGFSAEAFF.

The chain uses TRBV6-1 and TRBJ2-7; D not resolved. Germline CDR1 and CDR2: MNHNS and SASEGT. The CDR3 loop spans 15 amino acids. Trimming left V 6 bases short and J 2 bases short, with 17 bases between. CDR3 in DNA: TGTGCCAGCAGCCGTTTGGGTCAGGAAACCTACGAGCAGTACTTC. As protein: CASSRLGQETYEQYF.

CDR3 region: CASHRASNEKLFF. The CDR3 region has the DNA TGTGCCAGTCACAGGGCCTCTAATGAAAAACTGTTTTTT. The gene calls are TRBV25-1 and TRBJ1-4, with D tentatively TRBD1 (6 bases). The V end was cut by 9 bases, the J end by 3 bases, with 11 bases between. This CDR3 spans 13 amino acids. Germline V gene data show CDR1 as MGHDK and CDR2 as SYGVNS. The full variable domain, completed using reference TRBV25-1 and TRBJ1-4, is EADIYQTPRYLVIGTGKKITLECSQTMGHDKMYWYQQDPGMELHLIHYSYGVNSTEKGDLSSESTVSRIRTEHFPLTLESARPSHTSQYLCASHRASNEKLFFGSGTQLSVL.

This clone was found a few times. V is TRBV5-1 and J is TRBJ1-3; a possible D gene is TRBD1 (6 bases). The CDR3 extends over 11 amino acids. CDR1 and CDR2 (germline): SGHRS, YFSETQ. Trimming pared 7 bases from V and 5 bases from J, leaving 7 bases between. The CDR3 sequence is CASQGRNTIYF. The CDR3 nucleotides are TGCGCCAGCCAGGGGAGAAACACCATATATTTT.